The rows below give T cell receptor beta chains drawn from one sample of a study of CD8 T cells in ankylosing spondylitis. TCRdb ran MiXCR on the 5' RACE reads and lists one entry per CDR3 protein. This sample has about 420,000 distinct CDR3 sequences, with 20% to 25% found just once. Source material: blood, either unsorted or a sorted T cell fraction (not recorded which). These receptors originate from a male donor with ankylosing spondylitis. The CDR3 runs from the conserved cysteine through the conserved F or W. A D gene is named only where the DNA matches it firmly. Size is stated for part of the rows, as once, few or many counts, or as a class when the clone is expanded.

d_gene,v_gene,abundance,j_gene,CDR3nt,CDR3aa
TRBD2,TRBV28,.,TRBJ2-3,TGTGCCAGCAGTTCGCCCGGGGGCGGGAGGTCGGATACGCAGTATTTT,CASSSPGGGRSDTQYF
.,TRBV6-1,.,TRBJ1-4,TGTGCCAGCAGATGGGGTGCCGTCGGGGAAAAACTGTTTTTT,CASRWGAVGEKLFF
.,TRBV4-1,.,TRBJ1-1,TGCGCCAGCAGCCTAAGTCCATTGGGCACTGAAGCTTTCTTT,CASSLSPLGTEAFF
.,TRBV7-6,.,TRBJ2-7,TGTGCCAGCAGCTTAGTCTCGGGAGGGCAGGGGGCTTTCTACGAGCAGTACTTC,CASSLVSGGQGAFYEQYF
TRBD1,TRBV10-2,.,TRBJ2-1,TGCGCCAGCAGTGAGCAAACGTGGGACAGGGCATACAATGAGCAGTTCTTC,CASSEQTWDRAYNEQFF
.,TRBV28,.,TRBJ2-1,TGTGCCAGCAGTCGACGAGCTTTCTCCGATGAGCAGTTCTTC,CASSRRAFSDEQFF
TRBD2,TRBV24-1,many,TRBJ2-1,TGTGCCACCAGTACCTCCCTTTTTGCGGGAGAAAGTTTCAATGAGCAGTTCTTC,CATSTSLFAGESFNEQFF
TRBD2,TRBV5-1,few,TRBJ2-6,TGCGCCAGCAGCTTGGAGGAAGCCGGGGGGGCGCCTCGGGCCAACGTCCTGACTTTC,CASSLEEAGGAPRANVLTF
.,TRBV2,.,TRBJ2-1,TGTGCCAGCAGTGAATCTGTCCGGAACTCCTACAATGAGCAGTTCTTC,CASSESVRNSYNEQFF
.,TRBV29-1,.,TRBJ1-4,TGCAGCGTATCGGAAGTGGGCAATGAAAAACTGTTTTTT,CSVSEVGNEKLFF